Following are 13 T cell receptor beta chains from one sample sequenced in a study of shared clonotypes between healthy human individuals. Profiled with immunoSEQ multiplex PCR; TCRdb holds only in-frame clones, not every one. The sample lists roughly 2.6 million clones; about 92% were seen once. The material sequenced was naive CD4+ T cells sorted from blood. Subset of the sample: CD45RA+ positively selected. These receptors were obtained from a man aged 18 to 29 in good health.

This clone was counted once. The chain couples TRBV6-1 to TRBJ2-1; D perhaps matches TRBD2 (5 bases). Germline CDR1 MNHNS, CDR2 SASEGT. V was cut by 4 bases and J by 10 bases, with 11 bases left in between. CDR3 size: 12 residues. CDR3: CASSGGSWEQFF. CDR3 sequence (DNA): TGTGCCAGCAGTGGAGGGAGCTGGGAGCAGTTCTTC.

This chain uses TRBV7-2 with TRBJ2-1, with 9 bases lining up with TRBD2. The CDR3 is 15 amino acids. CDR1 and CDR2 (germline): SGHTA, FQGNSA. After removal of 2 bases from V and 5 bases from J, the junction contained 4 bases not matched to a gene. The chain's CDR3 is CASSLISGGNNEQFF. For the CDR3, the DNA is TGTGCCAGCAGCTTAATTAGCGGGGGAAACAATGAGCAGTTCTTC.

V is TRBV27 and J is TRBJ2-2, with D possibly matching TRBD2 (7 bases). The ends were cut back, 3 bases at V and 6 bases at J, with 11 bases in the middle. The CDR3 is 14 residues long. Looked up from germline, CDR1 is MNHEY and CDR2 is SMNVEV (reference sequence). CDR3 in amino acids: CASSFLGGAGELFF. The CDR3 nucleotides read TGTGCCAGCAGTTTCCTAGGGGGGGCCGGGGAGCTGTTTTTT.

The CDR3 loop is CASSPPSSGQETQYF. The DNA of the CDR3 is TGTGCCAGCTCACCACCGAGTTCCGGGCAAGAGACCCAGTACTTC. V and J are TRBV18 and TRBJ2-5; D gene uncertain. The V end was cut by 0 bases, the J end by 2 bases, with 10 bases between. From germline, CDR1 is KGHSH and CDR2 LQKENI. This CDR3 region has 15 residues.

The V gene is TRBV5-4, the J gene TRBJ2-1; 10 bases map to TRBD1. This CDR3 contains 15 residues. Trimming took 4 bases from V and 6 from J; bases not matched to a gene: 7. The germline V gene has CDR1 SGHNT and CDR2 YYREEE (reference sequence). For the CDR3, the DNA is TGTGCCAGCAGCAAGGACAGGGGGGGGGTCAATGAGCAGTTCTTC. This translates into CASSKDRGGVNEQFF.

Comment on this clone: In this CDR3 the conserved last residue, phenylalanine or tryptophan, is missing, so a read error is likely. The DNA is omitted, as the CDR3 cannot be located on it reliably, and the CDR3 follows TCRdb's listing. The chain carries TRBV21-1 and TRBJ2-7; the table's D call, TRBD1, was not checked against the DNA. TRBV21-1 is assigned pseudogene status. The CDR3 length is 12 residues, termini included. Here the CDR3 reads CASSKLWGQGYI.

This chain links TRBV6-6 with TRBJ2-7, with D perhaps TRBD2 (6 bases). Germline loops: CDR1 MNHNY, CDR2 SVGAGI (reference sequence). V was clipped by 4 bases and J by 2 bases, with 12 bases between them. The CDR3 spans 14 residues. In DNA, the CDR3 is TGTGCCAGCAGTTGGAGGGGTTCCACCTACGAGCAGTACTTC. Translating gives CASSWRGSTYEQYF.

The chain has TRBV12-5 and TRBJ2-1, with D perhaps matching TRBD1 (5 bases). V was cut by 7 bases and J by 12 bases, with 19 bases left in between. Per the germline V gene, CDR1 is LGHNT and CDR2 is FRNRAP. This CDR3 region has 13 residues. DNA for the CDR3: TGTGCTAGTGCCACGTTTGAAGGACAAAGGCAGTTCTTC. Protein: CASATFEGQRQFF.

The V gene is TRBV6-1, the J gene TRBJ1-5; the D is unclear. Germline CDR1 is MNHNS and CDR2 is SASEGT. The CDR3 has 13 amino acids. Trimming took 4 bases from V and 3 from J, leaving 7 bases between them. The CDR3 bases are TGTGCCAGCAGTGCGACACTCAATCAGCCCCAGCATTTT. Protein: CASSATLNQPQHF.

The chain combines TRBV5-6 with TRBJ1-5; the match to TRBD1 covers 8 bases. Germline loops: CDR1 SGHDT, CDR2 YYEEEE. The length of the CDR3 is 15 residues. The ends lost 2 bases at V and 6 bases at J; junction bases unmatched: 7. The CDR3 nucleotides read TGTGCCAGCAGCTTTACCGGACAGGGCACTCAGCCCCAGCATTTT. Protein product: CASSFTGQGTQPQHF.

The chain joins TRBV29-1 to TRBJ2-1; the D gene is possibly TRBD2 (5 bases). The CDR3 length is 11 residues. Germline values: CDR1 SQVTM, CDR2 ANQGSEA. V shed 7 bases and J shed 7 bases, with 11 bases lying between them. CDR3 loop: CSGGDSNEQFF. The CDR3 DNA reads as TGCAGCGGGGGAGATTCGAATGAGCAGTTCTTC.

For this clone: Other DNA variants within this sample encode the same CDR3. This chain connects TRBV4-1 to TRBJ2-7; D is possibly TRBD1 (6 bases). The ends were cut back, 0 bases at V and 4 bases at J, with 10 bases in the middle. The CDR3 spans 14 residues. Per the germline V gene, CDR1 is MGHRA and CDR2 is YSYEKL. CDR3 sequence reads: CASSQDGRGYEQYF. In DNA form, the CDR3 reads TGCGCCAGCAGCCAAGATGGAAGGGGGTACGAGCAGTACTTC.

Details on this clone: The same CDR3 arises from other DNA sequences in this sample as well. The V call is TRBV5-1, the J call TRBJ1-3; possibly TRBD1 for D (5 bases). The CDR3 has 15 amino acids. The V gene's germline CDR1 is SGHRS and CDR2 YFSETQ. Trimming shortened V by 5 bases and J by 0 bases, and 12 bases separated the two germline ends. CDR3 sequence: CASSLGPNSGNTIYF. DNA for the CDR3: TGCGCCAGCAGTCTGGGGCCCAACTCTGGAAACACCATATATTTT.